This T cell receptor beta chain is from a study of lymphopenia after photon versus proton radiotherapy. Notes on the study in general: Relative stability marked proton patients; photon patients lost diversity and naive cells.

Remarks on this clone: What it binds is not known.

The V gene lost 3 bases and the J gene lost 5 bases, with 9 bases spanning the gap. The CDR3 consists of 13 residues. CDR1 is SGHRS and CDR2 is YFSETQ in the germline V gene. Only in-frame clones appear in the TCRdb table, and some are missing; sequencing was by immunoSEQ multiplex PCR. In the table there are 30,000 or so clones, approximately 87% of which are singletons. The specimen comprised peripheral blood, sampled from a patient treated with proton-based radiotherapy. This clonotype originated in a woman aged 60-75 years with cholangiocarcinoma. Some clones in this sample may be carry-over from other donors' samples. V and J are TRBV5-1 and TRBJ1-5; possibly TRBD1 for D (5 bases). The CDR3 nucleotides read TGCGCCAGCAGCTCAATGACAGATCAGCCCCAGCATTTT. This gives the protein CASSSMTDQPQHF.